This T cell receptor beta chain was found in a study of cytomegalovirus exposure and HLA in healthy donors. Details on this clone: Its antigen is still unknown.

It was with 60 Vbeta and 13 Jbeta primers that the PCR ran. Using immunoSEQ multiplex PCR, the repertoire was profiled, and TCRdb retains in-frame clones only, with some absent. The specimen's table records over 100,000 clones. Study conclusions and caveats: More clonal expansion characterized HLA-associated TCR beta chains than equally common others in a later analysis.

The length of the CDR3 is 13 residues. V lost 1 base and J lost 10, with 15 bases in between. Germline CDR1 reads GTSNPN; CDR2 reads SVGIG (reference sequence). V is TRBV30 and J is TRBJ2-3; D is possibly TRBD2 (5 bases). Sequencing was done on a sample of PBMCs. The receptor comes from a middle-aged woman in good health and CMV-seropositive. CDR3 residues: CAWSAGMVPPQYF. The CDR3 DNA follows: TGTGCCTGGAGTGCGGGGATGGTCCCCCCGCAGTATTTT.